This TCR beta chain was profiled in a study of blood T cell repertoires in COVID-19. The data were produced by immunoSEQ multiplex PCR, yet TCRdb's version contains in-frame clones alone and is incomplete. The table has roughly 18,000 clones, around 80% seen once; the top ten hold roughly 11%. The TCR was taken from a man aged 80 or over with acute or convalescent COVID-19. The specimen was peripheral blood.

CDR3 DNA: TGTGCCAGCAGCCACCCGCCCTGGGGGGAACCCTACGAGCAGTACTTC. Its translation: CASSHPPWGEPYEQYF. The chain uses TRBV3-1 (or the pseudogene TRBV3-2) and TRBJ2-7; tentative D call: TRBD2 (6 bases). Germline V gene lookup returns CDR1 LGHDT and CDR2 YNNKEL (reference sequence). This CDR3 contains 16 residues. V lost 3 bases, J lost 2 bases, and 17 bases lay in between.